This T cell receptor (beta chain) originates from a study of OX40 agonist ivuxolimab in advanced cancers. Study at large: The patients' treatment was ivuxolimab, an agonistic anti-OX40 (CD134) antibody. Therapy given before enrollment (anti-PD-1, anti-PD-L1 or anti-CTLA-4) was allowed, and 35% to 45% had some. Study conclusions and caveats: Determination of antigen specificity was not performed for the expanded peripheral T cells.

Only in-frame clones appear in the TCRdb table, and some are missing; sequencing was by immunoSEQ multiplex PCR. The repertoire holds 83,000 or so clones, 65% to 90% seen once, with approximately 2% in the top ten. The CDR3 is 18 amino acids. V lost 0 bases and J lost 0, with 16 bases in between. Germline assignment: CDR1 LGHNA and CDR2 YSLEER. This clone showed up just a few times. Its antigen is currently unknown. The rearrangement uses TRBV4-3 and TRBJ2-3; tentative D call: TRBD2 (7 bases). Sample: CD4+ or CD8+ T cells sorted from blood, taken in a trial of the OX40 agonist ivuxolimab. The TCR comes from an adult with an advanced solid tumor such as melanoma, head and neck, liver or kidney cancer. This chain's CDR3 is CASSQDLGGETSTDTQYF. The CDR3 bases are TGCGCCAGCAGCCAAGATCTAGGGGGGGAAACCAGCACAGATACGCAGTATTTT.